This TCR beta chain was recorded in a study of control samples from healthy donors and cancer patients. V was shortened by 3 bases and J by 4 bases, with 13 bases between the two germline ends. CDR3 length equals 14 residues. Germline-derived CDR1 and CDR2 are SGHRS and YFSETQ. Repertoires were generated with immunoSEQ multiplex PCR, while TCRdb's copy carries only in-frame clones and drops some. The table shows some 120,000 clones, with nearly 95% occurring only once. The sequence came from a man younger than 40 in good health. This chain joins TRBV5-1 and TRBJ2-5; D remains unclear. Sequencing was done on a sample of blood. The CDR3 DNA follows: TGCGCCAGCAGCTCCCCCTTATGGGGAGAGACCCAGTACTTC. This sequence encodes CASSSPLWGETQYF.